Below, 14 T cell receptor beta chains from the same sample are listed, as sequenced in a study of persistence of HIV-infected CD4 T cells. The immunoSEQ assay was version 4, run in survey mode. Sequencing used immunoSEQ multiplex PCR; TCRdb keeps in-frame clones, though not all of them. The sample records some 39,000 clones, 75% to 85% being singletons. The antigens these receptors bind are not known. Cells were stimulated with overlapping HIV-1 Gag 15-mer peptides. Sorted nonresponding memory CD4+ T cells were CD40L-negative, CD69-negative, CD45RO-high. The sample consisted of cultured CD4+ T cells from PBMCs, taken from a patient who received antiretroviral therapy. These receptors originate from an adult with HIV. The donor label of this sample is uncertain.

The chain employs TRBV6-6 and TRBJ1-2; 11 nucleotides line up with TRBD1. V trimming: 2 bases; J trimming: 2 bases; junction bases outside the gene matches: 1. This CDR3 contains 15 residues. Germline V gene data show CDR1 as MNHNY and CDR2 as SVGAGI (reference sequence). CDR3: CASSYGDRGNYGYTF. CDR3 nucleotides: TGTGCCAGCAGTTACGGGGACAGGGGGAACTATGGCTACACCTTC.

The chain employs TRBV19 and TRBJ1-6; 10 positions match TRBD1. V dropped 7 bases and J dropped 7; count of bases not matched to a gene: 7. The CDR3 sequence is 15 residues long. Per the germline V gene, CDR1 is LNHDA and CDR2 is SQIVND (reference sequence). The CDR3 loop is CASIQDRGWNSPLHF. Here the CDR3 DNA reads TGTGCCAGTATTCAGGACAGGGGGTGGAATTCACCCCTCCACTTT.

V is TRBV4-1 and J is TRBJ1-3; a weak D match, TRBD1 (5 bases). The CDR3 is 15 residues long. V was trimmed by 0 bases and J by 4 bases, leaving 10 bases between them. Looked up from germline, CDR1 is MGHRA and CDR2 is YSYEKL. The CDR3 DNA reads as TGCGCCAGCAGCCAAGATTGGGGGGTGGGAAACACCATATATTTT. Amino acid sequence: CASSQDWGVGNTIYF.

The chain couples TRBV4-1 to TRBJ2-4, with 9 bases matching TRBD2. J was trimmed by 7 bases and V by 0 bases; bases with no gene match: 7. CDR1 and CDR2 (germline): MGHRA, YSYEKL. The CDR3 has 16 amino acids. Written as DNA, the CDR3 is TGCGCCAGCAGCCAAGATGCGGGGGGGGCCTGGAACATTCAGTACTTC. Its protein is CASSQDAGGAWNIQYF.

This CDR3 is CASSIGRQNTEAFF. For the CDR3, the DNA is TGTGCCAGTAGTATAGGGAGACAGAACACTGAAGCTTTCTTT. This rearrangement joins TRBV19 to TRBJ1-1; D call uncertain. CDR1 and CDR2 from the germline V gene are LNHDA and SQIVND (reference sequence). Trimming left V 1 base short and J 1 base short, with 7 bases between. The CDR3 consists of 14 residues.

The gene calls are TRBV2 and TRBJ2-5; D is unresolved. This CDR3 is built from 14 residues. Germline loops: CDR1 SNHLY, CDR2 FYNNEI. The V and J ends lost 3 bases and 2 bases respectively, with 10 bases between them. CDR3 DNA: TGTGCCAGCAGTGAGAGTAGGCTACAAGAGACCCAGTACTTC. Protein product: CASSESRLQETQYF.

The chain joins TRBV7-2 to TRBJ1-1, with 11 bases identical to TRBD1. V shed 5 bases, J shed 5 bases, and the junction held 10 bases outside the gene matches. This CDR3 has 16 amino acids. CDR1 is SGHTA, CDR2 FQGNSA, per germline. The CDR3 here is CASSLWTGGAETEAFF. The CDR3 DNA sequence: TGTGCCAGCAGCCTGTGGACAGGGGGCGCGGAGACTGAAGCTTTCTTT.

The J gene is TRBJ1-6, the V gene TRBV15, with 7 bases aligning to TRBD1. V shed 0 bases, J shed 3 bases, and the junction held 5 bases outside the gene matches. The length of the CDR3 is 17 residues. Germline CDR1 is LNHNV and CDR2 is YYDKDF (reference sequence). In DNA, the CDR3 is TGTGCCACCAGCAGAGATCAGGGGGAGAACTATAATTCACCCCTCCACTTT. Amino acids: CATSRDQGENYNSPLHF.

In its sample, this clone is medium-sized. The V and J genes are TRBV7-9 and TRBJ1-2; 12 bases are shared with TRBD1. Trimming at V came to 5 bases and at J to 6 bases, leaving 7 bases not matched to a gene. The germline V gene has CDR1 SEHNR and CDR2 FQNEAQ (reference sequence). The length of the CDR3 is 15 residues. CDR3 region: CASSPGTGGNNGYTF. The DNA for the CDR3 is TGTGCCAGCAGCCCCGGGACAGGGGGCAACAATGGCTACACCTTC.

The gene calls are TRBV24-1 and TRBJ2-3; TRBD2 matches 9 bases. V lost 4 bases and J lost 1; bases outside the gene matches: 5. The CDR3 has 16 residues. CDR1 is KGHDR and CDR2 is SFDVKD in the germline V gene. The CDR3 DNA reads TGTGCCACCAGTGAACCCTCTAGCGGGGGCACAGATACGCAGTATTTT. It codes for CATSEPSSGGTDTQYF.

The chain links TRBV2 to TRBJ1-5, with D perhaps matching TRBD1 (5 bases). Germline loops: CDR1 SNHLY, CDR2 FYNNEI. Trimming shortened V by 4 bases and J by 1 base, and 14 bases separated the two germline ends. This CDR3 contains 16 residues. CDR3 protein: CASSAREGVSNQPQHF. The CDR3, as DNA: TGTGCCAGCAGTGCCAGGGAGGGCGTAAGCAATCAGCCCCAGCATTTT.

The CDR3 DNA sequence: TGTGCCAGCACCAAGGGTACGAAAGAGACCCAGTACTTC. Protein: CASTKGTKETQYF. The chain carries TRBV6-5 and TRBJ2-5; D is uncertain. CDR1 and CDR2 from the germline V gene are MNHEY and SVGAGI. V was shortened by 7 bases and J by 3 bases, with 12 bases between the two germline ends. The CDR3 sequence is 13 residues long.

In this sample, this clone turned up a few times. The chain combines TRBV6-5 with TRBJ1-5; perhaps TRBD1 as D (5 bases). The V end was cut by 8 bases, the J end by 3 bases, with 14 bases between. Germline loops: CDR1 MNHEY, CDR2 SVGAGI. This CDR3 region has 14 residues. DNA for the CDR3: TGTGCCAGCCGGGACGGATTATACAATCAGCCCCAGCATTTT. It encodes CASRDGLYNQPQHF.

The table lists this clone with a count of one. V and J are TRBV7-3 and TRBJ1-1; a weak D match, TRBD1 (6 bases). Trimming removed 3 bases from V and 5 bases from J, with 13 bases in between. Germline CDR1 reads SGHTA; CDR2 reads FQGTGA. CDR3 length equals 14 residues. The CDR3 sequence: CASSFTGAQTEAFF. As DNA, the CDR3 is TGTGCCAGCAGCTTCACGGGGGCGCAGACTGAAGCTTTCTTT. Full variable domain (remainder filled in from reference TRBV7-3 and TRBJ1-1): GAGVSQTPSNKVTEKGKYVELRCDPISGHTALYWYRQSLGQGPEFLIYFQGTGAADDSGLPNDRFFAVRPEGSVSTLKIQRTERGDSAVYLCASSFTGAQTEAFFGQGTRLTVV.